These 15 T cell receptor beta chains came from one sample sequenced in a study of T cells in Graves' hyperthyroidism and ophthalmopathy. Researchers took RNA transcripts and amplified the TCR beta CDR3 regions from them. Researchers ran a first-round RT-PCR on the TCR CDR3 using the HTBI primer set. TCRdb passed the multiplex PCR reads through MiXCR, listing each CDR3 protein once. This table holds fewer than 450,000 distinct CDR3 sequences, approximately 18% found once. Sequenced: blood. The receptors here all came from a woman aged 25 to 45 with Graves' hyperthyroidism that later progressed to Graves' ophthalmopathy.

This clonotype appeared many times. J is TRBJ2-7 and V is TRBV7-2; 9 bases line up with TRBD1. With V trimmed by 8 bases and J by 5 bases, 10 bases remained unmatched. Germline CDR1 is SGHTA and CDR2 is FQGNSA. This CDR3 has 14 amino acids. Here the CDR3 reads CASETGTGSHEQYF. The CDR3 nucleotides are TGTGCCAGCGAGACCGGGACAGGGAGCCACGAGCAGTACTTC.

This clonotype was counted many times. The chain's CDR3 is CASSATVDTQYF. For the CDR3, the DNA is TGTGCCAGCAGCGCTACAGTAGATACGCAGTATTTT. This chain connects TRBV11-2 to TRBJ2-3; no definite D call. V gave up 5 bases and J gave up 5 bases, with 8 bases separating them. The length of the CDR3 is 12 residues. Germline V CDR1 and CDR2: SGHAT, FQNNGV.

The table lists this clonotype with many counts. The chain carries TRBV6-2 or TRBV6-3 and TRBJ1-1; 9 bases align to TRBD1. CDR1 is MNHEY and CDR2 is SVGEGT in the germline V gene. The CDR3 contains 15 residues. V lost 7 bases and J lost 6; bases outside the gene matches: 12. CDR3 loop: CASTPGQGWAAEAFF. In DNA, the CDR3 is TGTGCCAGCACCCCGGGACAGGGTTGGGCCGCTGAAGCTTTCTTT.

This clonotype was seen only once. This could be a read error, since a much larger clone is one nucleotide away. This CDR3 fails to terminate in the conserved phenylalanine or tryptophan, so it likely reflects a read error. The genes are TRBV27 and TRBJ1-5; possibly TRBD1 for D (5 bases). The CDR3 totals 16 residues. Germline V gene lookup returns CDR1 MNHEY and CDR2 SMNVEV (reference sequence). The V end was cut by 5 bases, the J end by 1 base, with 15 bases between. The CDR3 protein is CASSPQTAGSNQPQHL. The CDR3 nucleotides read TGTGCCAGCAGTCCACAGACAGCTGGAAGCAATCAGCCCCAGCATCTT.

This clonotype was picked up many times. CDR3 amino acids: CASSGGGRSQETQYF. The CDR3 DNA reads as TGTGCCAGCAGCGGGGGGGGTAGGTCCCAAGAGACCCAGTACTTC. The chain links TRBV28 to TRBJ2-5; TRBD2 matches at 8 bases. The ends lost 6 bases at V and 1 base at J; junction bases unmatched: 7. This CDR3 spans 15 amino acids. Per germline, CDR1 MDHEN and CDR2 SYDVKM.

This chain uses TRBV19 with TRBJ1-5, with D possibly TRBD1 on 6 matching bases. Germline assignment: CDR1 LNHDA and CDR2 SQIVND (reference sequence). The V end was cut by 3 bases, the J end by 1 base, with 13 bases between. The length of the CDR3 is 16 residues. The CDR3 DNA follows: TGTGCCAGTAGTATCCTAGGGGGTACGAGCAATCAGCCCCAGCATTTT. Translating gives CASSILGGTSNQPQHF.

Many counts were recorded for this clonotype. This rearrangement joins TRBV20-1 to TRBJ1-1; 8 nucleotides match TRBD1. After removal of 2 bases from V and 0 bases from J, the junction contained 8 bases not matched to a gene. Germline values: CDR1 DFQATT, CDR2 SNEGSKA (reference sequence). The CDR3 sequence is 16 residues long. CDR3 DNA: TGCAGTGCTAGAATGCCAGGGGGCAAGCTGAACACTGAAGCTTTCTTT. Its protein is CSARMPGGKLNTEAFF.

Comments on this clonotype: Given a much more abundant clone one base away, this may be a read error. The J gene is TRBJ2-5, the V gene TRBV7-9; D gene unclear. V was pared by 1 base and J by 4 bases, with 10 bases between. The CDR3 has 14 residues. The germline CDR1 and CDR2 sequences are SEHNR and FQNEAQ (reference sequence). The CDR3 DNA is TGTGCCAGCAGCTTAGGAGGAATAGTAGAGACCCAGTACTTC. This translates into CASSLGGIVETQYF. Full variable domain (outside the CDR3, taken from reference TRBV7-9 and TRBJ2-5): DTGVSQNPRHKITKRGQNVTFRCDPISEHNRLYWYRQTLGQGPEFLTYFQNEAQLEKSRLLSDRFSAERPKGSFSTLEIQRTEQGDSAMYLCASSLGGIVETQYFGPGTRLLVL.

This chain links TRBV12-3 or TRBV12-4 with TRBJ1-1; D remains unclear. This CDR3 contains 15 residues. V lost 7 bases and J 0 bases, leaving 15 bases between the germline ends. CDR3 coding DNA: TGTGCCAGCACAGTGCAAACCATACTGAACACTGAAGCTTTCTTT. Encoded protein: CASTVQTILNTEAFF.

This clonotype was seen at least ten times. The chain recombines TRBV12-3 or TRBV12-4 with TRBJ1-2; D remains unclear. The CDR3 runs 14 residues. V lost 6 bases and J lost 7, with 18 bases in between. The CDR3 loop is CASRGAGLTFGYTF. In nucleotides, the CDR3 is TGTGCCAGCAGGGGCGCCGGTTTAACTTTTGGCTACACCTTC.

This clonotype was observed many times. V usage is TRBV13 and J usage is TRBJ2-7; D not certain. This CDR3 is built from 17 residues. Germline V gene sequence: CDR1 PRHDT, CDR2 FYEKMQ (reference sequence). V was shortened by 4 bases and J by 6 bases, with 25 bases between the two germline ends. Here the CDR3 DNA reads TGTGCCAGCAGCTCGAGGACCGAAAAACAAAATCCCCTCGAGCAGTACTTC. The encoded protein is CASSSRTEKQNPLEQYF.

This clonotype came up many times. CDR3 residues: CAWSVVETQYF. The CDR3 coding sequence is TGTGCCTGGAGTGTAGTAGAGACCCAGTACTTC. The chain links TRBV30 to TRBJ2-5; unclear D gene. The germline V and J ends were trimmed by 0 bases and 4 bases, with 3 bases remaining between them. The CDR3 sequence is 11 residues long. CDR1 and CDR2 from the germline V gene are GTSNPN and SVGIG (reference sequence).

This clonotype was recorded at least ten times. The V call is TRBV6-1, the J call TRBJ2-2, with D possibly matching TRBD1 (6 bases). There are 16 residues in the CDR3. The germline gives CDR1 MNHNS, CDR2 SASEGT. V lost 5 bases and J 3 bases, leaving 16 bases between the germline ends. The CDR3 coding sequence is TGTGCCAGCAGTCGACTTGCCGCAGGGGACACCGGGGAGCTGTTTTTT. Translation gives CASSRLAAGDTGELFF.

This clonotype was found many times. This rearrangement joins TRBV24-1 to TRBJ2-2; D is undetermined. The germline gives CDR1 KGHDR, CDR2 SFDVKD. The V end lost 6 bases, the J end lost 4 bases, and 23 bases lay between the germline ends. The CDR3 loop spans 18 amino acids. The CDR3 reads CATSSSEQSYPFTGELFF. The CDR3 nucleotides are TGTGCCACCAGTTCCTCCGAGCAAAGTTATCCCTTCACCGGGGAGCTGTTTTTT.

In its sample, this clonotype was seen many times. V is TRBV2 and J is TRBJ1-4, with D unclear. This CDR3 is built from 13 residues. CDR1 and CDR2 from the germline V gene are SNHLY and FYNNEI. The V and J ends lost 4 bases and 8 bases respectively, with 11 bases between them. DNA of the CDR3: TGTGCCAGCAGTGCCGGGAGAGGGGAAAAACTGTTTTTT. It encodes CASSAGRGEKLFF.